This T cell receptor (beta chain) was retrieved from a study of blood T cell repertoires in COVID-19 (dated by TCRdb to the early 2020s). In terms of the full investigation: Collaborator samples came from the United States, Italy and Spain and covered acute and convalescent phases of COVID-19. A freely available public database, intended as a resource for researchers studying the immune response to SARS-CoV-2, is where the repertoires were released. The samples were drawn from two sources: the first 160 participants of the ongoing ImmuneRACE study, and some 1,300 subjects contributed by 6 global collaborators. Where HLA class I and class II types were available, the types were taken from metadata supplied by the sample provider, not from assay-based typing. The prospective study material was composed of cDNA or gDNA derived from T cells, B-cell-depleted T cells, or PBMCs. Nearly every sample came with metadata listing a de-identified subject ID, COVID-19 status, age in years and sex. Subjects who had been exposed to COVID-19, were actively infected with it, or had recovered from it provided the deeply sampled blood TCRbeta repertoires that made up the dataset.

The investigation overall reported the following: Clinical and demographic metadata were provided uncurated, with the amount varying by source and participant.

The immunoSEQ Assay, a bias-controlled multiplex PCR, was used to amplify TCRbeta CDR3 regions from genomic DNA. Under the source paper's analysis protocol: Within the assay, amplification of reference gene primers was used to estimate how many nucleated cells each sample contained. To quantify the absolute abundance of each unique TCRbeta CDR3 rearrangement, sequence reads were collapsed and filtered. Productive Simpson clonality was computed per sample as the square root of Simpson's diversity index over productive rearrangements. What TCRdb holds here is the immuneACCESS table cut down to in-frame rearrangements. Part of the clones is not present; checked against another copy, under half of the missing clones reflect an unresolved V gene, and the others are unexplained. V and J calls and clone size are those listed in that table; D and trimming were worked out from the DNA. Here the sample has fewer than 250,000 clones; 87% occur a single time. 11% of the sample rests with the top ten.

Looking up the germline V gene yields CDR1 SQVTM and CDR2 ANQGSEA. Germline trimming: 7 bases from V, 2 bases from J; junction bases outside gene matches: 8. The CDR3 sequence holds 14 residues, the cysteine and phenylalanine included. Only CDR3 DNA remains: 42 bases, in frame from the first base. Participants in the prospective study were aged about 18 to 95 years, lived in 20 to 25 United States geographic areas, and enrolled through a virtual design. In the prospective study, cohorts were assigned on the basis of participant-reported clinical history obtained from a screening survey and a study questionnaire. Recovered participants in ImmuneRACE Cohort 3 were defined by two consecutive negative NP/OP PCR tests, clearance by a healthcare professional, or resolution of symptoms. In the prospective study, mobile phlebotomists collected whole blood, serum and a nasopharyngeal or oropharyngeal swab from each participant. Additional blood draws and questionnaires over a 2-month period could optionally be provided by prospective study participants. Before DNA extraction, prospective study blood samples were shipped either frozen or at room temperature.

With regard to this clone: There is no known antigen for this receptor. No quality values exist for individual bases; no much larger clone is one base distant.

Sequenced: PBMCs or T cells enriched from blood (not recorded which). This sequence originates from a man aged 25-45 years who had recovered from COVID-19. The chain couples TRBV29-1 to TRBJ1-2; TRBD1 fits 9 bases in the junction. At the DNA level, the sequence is TGCAGCGCCGGGGACGGACAGGGGAACTATGGCTACACCTTC. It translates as CSAGDGQGNYGYTF.